The sequence of this T cell receptor (beta chain) was determined in a study of a mutant IDH1 vaccine in newly diagnosed glioma. In the study overall: The initiation of vaccination occurred 4-6 weeks after radiotherapy alone, or with temozolomide cycles. The treated population exhibited a male proportion of around 62%, a female proportion of 37.5%, and a mean age of roughly 41 years.

Time point here: week 35, safety follow-up. In the vaccine, a single dose held 300 ug of the mutant IDH1 20-mer peptide, along with topical imiquimod. V shed 2 bases and J 12 bases; nucleotides not matched to a gene: 11. Germline CDR1 is MNHEY and CDR2 is SVGAGI. The CDR3 has 14 residues. With respect to this clone: Antigen: not known.

The protocol was immunoSEQ multiplex PCR, while the TCRdb copy is restricted to in-frame clones and leaves out a portion. The sample records tens of thousands of clones, 80% to 90% being singletons. The chain has TRBV6-5 and TRBJ1-1; TRBD1 agrees at 8 bases. Material: PBMCs, obtained from a glioma patient whose treatment included an IDH1 peptide vaccine. This receptor was taken from a man between 25 and 39 years old with glioma. The CDR3 region is CASSYATGESKSFF. DNA for the CDR3: TGTGCCAGCAGTTACGCGACAGGGGAGTCTAAGTCTTTCTTT.